This T cell receptor beta chain was retrieved from a study of T cell responses to AZD1222 COVID-19 vaccine. Study observations and caveats: Repertoires were obtained only post-peak T cell response. Spike-specific TCR breadth and depth both grew after two AZD1222 doses.

The CDR3 is 15 amino acids. The V and J ends lost 5 bases and 1 base, in that order; junction bases with no gene match: 6. The germline CDR1 and CDR2 sequences are SEHNR and FQNEAQ (reference sequence). The assay was immunoSEQ multiplex PCR, and TCRdb's table has in-frame clones only and misses some. The sample carries some 110,000 clones, roughly 92% recorded once. About this clone itself: The target antigen is unknown.

V is TRBV7-9 and J is TRBJ1-1, with 8 bases fitting TRBD1. This TCR derives from an adult in good health. The material sequenced was peripheral blood, taken on day 0 of AZD1222 vaccination. This CDR3 reads CASSMTGDPNTEAFF. CDR3 nucleotide sequence: TGTGCCAGCAGCATGACAGGGGACCCGAACACTGAAGCTTTCTTT. The variable domain in full, completed from reference TRBV7-9 and TRBJ1-1, reads DTGVSQNPRHKITKRGQNVTFRCDPISEHNRLYWYRQTLGQGPEFLTYFQNEAQLEKSRLLSDRFSAERPKGSFSTLEIQRTEQGDSAMYLCASSMTGDPNTEAFFGQGTRLTVV.